This T cell receptor beta chain originates from a study of T-cell memory formation after mild COVID-19. From germline, CDR1 is SGHRS and CDR2 YFSETQ. The V end was cut by 4 bases, the J end by 6 bases, with 19 bases between. This CDR3 has 16 residues. TCRdb independently ran MiXCR on the 5' RACE reads; one entry per CDR3 protein. The sample gives 550,000 to 600,000 distinct CDR3 sequences, 17% of which show up once; less than 10% is in the top ten. With regard to this clonotype: Its antigen is not known.

Study results and limitations: CD4/CD8 balance characterized clones contracting day 15 to 85, and CD4+ skew characterized later expanders.

The chain combines TRBV5-1 with TRBJ2-2; D gene ambiguous. Material: PBMCs or a T cell subset sorted from them (not recorded which). The TCR was taken from an adult woman who had mild COVID-19 (a few samples of this study predate the infection). Cell type and time point are not known. The DNA for the CDR3 is TGCGCCAGCAGCCCCCGGCTGGTCGTATCTCCCGGGGAGCTGTTTTTT. This gives the protein CASSPRLVVSPGELFF. The variable domain in full, with the rest retrieved from reference TRBV5-1 and TRBJ2-2, is KAGVTQTPRYLIKTRGQQVTLSCSPISGHRSVSWYQQTPGQGLQFLFEYFSETQRNKGNFPGRFSGRQFSNSRSEMNVSTLELGDSALYLCASSPRLVVSPGELFFGEGSRLTVL.